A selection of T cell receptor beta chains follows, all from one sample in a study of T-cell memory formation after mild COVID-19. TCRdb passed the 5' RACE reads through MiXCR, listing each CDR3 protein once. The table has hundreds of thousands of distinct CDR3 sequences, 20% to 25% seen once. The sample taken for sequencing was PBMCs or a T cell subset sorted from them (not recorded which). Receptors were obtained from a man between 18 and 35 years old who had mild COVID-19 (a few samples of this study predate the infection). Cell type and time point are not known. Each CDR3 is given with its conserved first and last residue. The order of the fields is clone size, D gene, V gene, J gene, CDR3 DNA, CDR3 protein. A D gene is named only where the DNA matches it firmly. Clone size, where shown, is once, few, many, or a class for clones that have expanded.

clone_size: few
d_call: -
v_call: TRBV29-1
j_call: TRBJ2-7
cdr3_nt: TGCAGCGCCGGTCGCGGCAGCTACGAGCAGTACTTC
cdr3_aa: CSAGRGSYEQYF

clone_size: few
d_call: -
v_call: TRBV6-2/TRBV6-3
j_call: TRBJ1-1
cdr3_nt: TGTGCCAGCATTCTAGGTGCTGAAGCTTTCTTT
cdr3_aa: CASILGAEAFF

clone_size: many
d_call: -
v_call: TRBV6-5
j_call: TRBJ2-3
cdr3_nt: TGTGCCAGCAGTTACACCCCCAGGGGCGGTGGCACAGATACGCAGTATTTT
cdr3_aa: CASSYTPRGGGTDTQYF

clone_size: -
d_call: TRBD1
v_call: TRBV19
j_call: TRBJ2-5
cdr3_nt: TGTGCCAGTAGTACGATTGACAGGGAAGAGACCCAGTACTTC
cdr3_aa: CASSTIDREETQYF

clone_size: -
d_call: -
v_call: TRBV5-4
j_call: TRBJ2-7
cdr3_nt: TGTGCCAGCAGCTACATCCCCAACGAGCAGTACTTC
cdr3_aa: CASSYIPNEQYF

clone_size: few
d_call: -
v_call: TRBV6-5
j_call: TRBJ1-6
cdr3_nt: TGTGCCAGCAGTTACTCGGGCGCCTTGGGGTCACCCCTCCACTTT
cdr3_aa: CASSYSGALGSPLHF

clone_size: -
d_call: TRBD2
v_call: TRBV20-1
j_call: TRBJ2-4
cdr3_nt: TGCAGTGCCCGCCGTGATGGACTAGCTCCCGCCAAAAACATTCAGTACTTC
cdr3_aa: CSARRDGLAPAKNIQYF

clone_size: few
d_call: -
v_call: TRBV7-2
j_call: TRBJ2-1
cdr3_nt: TGTGCCAGCAGCTTATCGTGGAAGGGCGACAATGAGCAGTTCTTC
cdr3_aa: CASSLSWKGDNEQFF

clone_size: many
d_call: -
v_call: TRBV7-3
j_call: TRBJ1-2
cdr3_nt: TGTGCCAGCAGCTTAACGGGGGGTGACTATGGCTACACCTTC
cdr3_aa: CASSLTGGDYGYTF

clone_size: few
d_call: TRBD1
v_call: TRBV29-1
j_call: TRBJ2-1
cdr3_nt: TGCAGCGTTGAAAGTTTGAGGACAGGGCGTCGGGACAATGAGCAGTTCTTC
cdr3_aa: CSVESLRTGRRDNEQFF

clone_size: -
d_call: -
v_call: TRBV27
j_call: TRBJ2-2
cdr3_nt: TGTGCCAGCAGTTCCCTAGGCAGGGGGAACACCGGGGAGCTGTTTTTT
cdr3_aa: CASSSLGRGNTGELFF

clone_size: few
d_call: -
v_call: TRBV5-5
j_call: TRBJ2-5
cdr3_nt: TGTGCCAGCAGCTTGGTATCGGAGACCCAGTACTTC
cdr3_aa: CASSLVSETQYF

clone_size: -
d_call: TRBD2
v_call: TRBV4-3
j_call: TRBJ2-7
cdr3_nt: TGCGCCAGCAGCCAAGATAGGGCTAGCGGATACTACGAGCAGTACTTC
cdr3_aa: CASSQDRASGYYEQYF

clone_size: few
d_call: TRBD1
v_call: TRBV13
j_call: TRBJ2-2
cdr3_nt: TGTGCCAGCAGCGATTACAGGGGGCCCGCCCCCGGGGAGCTGTTTTTT
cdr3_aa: CASSDYRGPAPGELFF

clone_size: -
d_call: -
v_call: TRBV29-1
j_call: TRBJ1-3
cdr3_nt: TGCAGCGGGGGCTCTGGAAACACCATATATTTT
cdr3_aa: CSGGSGNTIYF

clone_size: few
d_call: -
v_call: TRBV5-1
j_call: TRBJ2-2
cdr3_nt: TGCGCCAGCAGCTTGCAGACGAACACCGGGGAGCTGTTTTTT
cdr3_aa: CASSLQTNTGELFF

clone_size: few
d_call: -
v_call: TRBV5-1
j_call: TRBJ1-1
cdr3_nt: TGCGCCAGCAGTCAGGACAGCCAGAACACTGAAGCTTTCTTT
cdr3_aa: CASSQDSQNTEAFF

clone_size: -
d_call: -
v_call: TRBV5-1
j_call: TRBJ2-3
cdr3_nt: TGCGCCAGCAGCTATGGACAGGGAGGGGCAGATACGCAGTATTTT
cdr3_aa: CASSYGQGGADTQYF

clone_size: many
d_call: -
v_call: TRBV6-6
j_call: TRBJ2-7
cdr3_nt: TGTGCCAGCAGCCCACAGAGAAAGGACGAGCAGTACTTC
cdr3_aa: CASSPQRKDEQYF

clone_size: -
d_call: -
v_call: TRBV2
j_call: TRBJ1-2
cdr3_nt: TGTGCCAGCAGTGCGCAAAGAGGTGGCTACACCTTC
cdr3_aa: CASSAQRGGYTF

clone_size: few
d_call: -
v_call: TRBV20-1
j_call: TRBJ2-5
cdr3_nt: TGCAGTGCTTCGCGACAGGACGAGACCCAGTACTTC
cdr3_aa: CSASRQDETQYF

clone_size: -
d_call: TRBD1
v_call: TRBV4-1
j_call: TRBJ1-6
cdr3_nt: TGCGCCAGCAGCCTTGCGGACAGGGGGGATTCACCCCTCCACTTT
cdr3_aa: CASSLADRGDSPLHF

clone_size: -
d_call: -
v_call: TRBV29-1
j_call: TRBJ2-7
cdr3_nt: TGCAGCGTTGTTACAGTCTACGAGCAGTACTTC
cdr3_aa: CSVVTVYEQYF

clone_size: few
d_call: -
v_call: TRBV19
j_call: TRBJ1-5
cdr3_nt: TGTGCCAGTAGTATACTAGGGTCCGATCAGCCCCAGCATTTT
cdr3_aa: CASSILGSDQPQHF

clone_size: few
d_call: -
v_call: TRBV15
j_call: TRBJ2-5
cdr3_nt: TGTGCCACCAGCAGACTAGACCAAGAGACCCAGTACTTC
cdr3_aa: CATSRLDQETQYF

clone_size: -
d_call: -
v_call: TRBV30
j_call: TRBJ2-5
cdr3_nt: TGTGCCTGGAGTGTACTGTGGGGCCCCCAGACCCAGTACTTC
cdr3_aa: CAWSVLWGPQTQYF

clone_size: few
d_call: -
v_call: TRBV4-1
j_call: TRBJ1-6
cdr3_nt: TGCGCCAGCAGCCAAACTAGGGGAAGTTCACCCCTCCACTTT
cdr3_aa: CASSQTRGSSPLHF

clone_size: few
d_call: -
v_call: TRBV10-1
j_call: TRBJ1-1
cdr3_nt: TGCGCCAGCAGGAGACCCAGGGTTTCGACTGAAGCTTTCTTT
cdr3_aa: CASRRPRVSTEAFF

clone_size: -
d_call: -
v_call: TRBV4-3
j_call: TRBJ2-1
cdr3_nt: TGCGCCAGCAGCCAATCGAGGGGGGGAGGCAATGAGCAGTTCTTC
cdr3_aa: CASSQSRGGGNEQFF

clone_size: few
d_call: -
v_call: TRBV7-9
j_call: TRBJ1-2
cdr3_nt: TGTGCCAGCAGTTTAACCTTGGACCGGGAAGATGGCTACACCTTC
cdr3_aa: CASSLTLDREDGYTF

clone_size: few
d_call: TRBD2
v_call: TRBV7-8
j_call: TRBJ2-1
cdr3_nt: TGTGCCAGCAGCTTGCCCGTTTGGCGGGGGGCCTACAATGAGCAGTTCTTC
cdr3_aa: CASSLPVWRGAYNEQFF

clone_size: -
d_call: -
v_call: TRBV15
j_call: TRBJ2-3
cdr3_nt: TGTGCCACCAGCTCCCGGGCAATGCCTGCCCTAGATACGCAGTATTTT
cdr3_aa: CATSSRAMPALDTQYF

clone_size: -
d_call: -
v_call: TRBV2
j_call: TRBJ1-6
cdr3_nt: TGTGCCAGCAGACCAGGAGTTCCGAATTCACCCCTCCACTTT
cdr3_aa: CASRPGVPNSPLHF

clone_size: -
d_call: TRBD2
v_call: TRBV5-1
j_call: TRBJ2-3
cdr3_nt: TGCGCCAGCAGCCAAGGACTAGCGGGGGCCAACACAGATACGCAGTATTTT
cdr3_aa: CASSQGLAGANTDTQYF

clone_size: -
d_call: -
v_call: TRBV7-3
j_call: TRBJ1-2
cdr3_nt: TGTGCCAGCAGCACGGGGAGTGGCTATGGCTACACCTTC
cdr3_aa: CASSTGSGYGYTF

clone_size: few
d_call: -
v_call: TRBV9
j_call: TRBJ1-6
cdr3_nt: TGTGCCAGCAGCGTAGGTCCCGGGAGGTCACCCCTCCACTTT
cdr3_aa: CASSVGPGRSPLHF

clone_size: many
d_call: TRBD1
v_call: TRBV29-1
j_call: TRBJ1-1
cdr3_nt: TGCAGCGTTGTGGGACAGGGTATCACTGAAGCTTTCTTT
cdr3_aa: CSVVGQGITEAFF

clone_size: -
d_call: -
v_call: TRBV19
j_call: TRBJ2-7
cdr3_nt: TGTGCCAGTAGTATAGGAAGTAGCACGTTCCACGAGCAGTACTTC
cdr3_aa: CASSIGSSTFHEQYF

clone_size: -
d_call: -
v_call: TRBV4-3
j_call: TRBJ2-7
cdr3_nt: TGCGCCAGCAGCCAAGAGGGTCGGGGGTCCTACGAGCAGTACTTC
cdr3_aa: CASSQEGRGSYEQYF

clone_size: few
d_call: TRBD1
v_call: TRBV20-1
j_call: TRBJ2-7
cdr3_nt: TGCAGTGCACCCCAGGACAGGGAAGAGCAGTACTTC
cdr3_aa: CSAPQDREEQYF

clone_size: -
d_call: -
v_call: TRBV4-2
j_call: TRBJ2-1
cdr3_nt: TGTGCCAGCAGCCCAGGAGTCCTATCCTACAATGAGCAGTTCTTC
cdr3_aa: CASSPGVLSYNEQFF

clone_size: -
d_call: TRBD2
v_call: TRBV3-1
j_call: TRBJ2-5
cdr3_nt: TGTGCCAGCAGCCAAGATACGGGGGGTACGGAGACCCAGTACTTC
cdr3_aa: CASSQDTGGTETQYF

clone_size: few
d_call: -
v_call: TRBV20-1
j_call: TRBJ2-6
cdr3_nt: TGCAGTGCTAGTCGCCCAGGGCAATCTGGGGCCAACGTCCTGACTTTC
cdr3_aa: CSASRPGQSGANVLTF

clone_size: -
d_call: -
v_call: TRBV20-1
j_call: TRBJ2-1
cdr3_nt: TGCAGTGCCGAACGGGAGAATGAGCAGTTCTTC
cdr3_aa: CSAERENEQFF

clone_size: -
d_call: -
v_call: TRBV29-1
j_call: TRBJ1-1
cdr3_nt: TGCAGCGTTTCGGGACTGCTGAACACTGAAGCTTTCTTT
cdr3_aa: CSVSGLLNTEAFF

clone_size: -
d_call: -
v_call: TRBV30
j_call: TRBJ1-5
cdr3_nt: TGTGCCTGGGGACCGGACAGCAATCAGCCCCAGCATTTT
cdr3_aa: CAWGPDSNQPQHF

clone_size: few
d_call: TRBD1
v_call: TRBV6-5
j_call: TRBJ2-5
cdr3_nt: TGTGCCAGCAGCTTAACAGGGGGGTTTCAGGAGACCCAGTACTTC
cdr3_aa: CASSLTGGFQETQYF

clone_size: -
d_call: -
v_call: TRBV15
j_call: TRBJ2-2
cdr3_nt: TGTGCCACCAGCAGAGCACAGGGAGGCTCCGGGGAGCTGTTTTTT
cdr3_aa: CATSRAQGGSGELFF

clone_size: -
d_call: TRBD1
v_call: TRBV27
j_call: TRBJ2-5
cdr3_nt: TGTGCCAGCAAATCCGGGACAGGGGGCCGGGAGACCCAGTACTTC
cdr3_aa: CASKSGTGGRETQYF

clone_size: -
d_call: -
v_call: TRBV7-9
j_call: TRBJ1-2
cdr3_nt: TGTGCCAGCAGCTTAGAAATGGACGCGGGGGGCTACACCTTC
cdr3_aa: CASSLEMDAGGYTF

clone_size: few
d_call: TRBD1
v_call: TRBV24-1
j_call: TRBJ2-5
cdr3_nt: TGTGCCACCAGTGATGCCGGACAGGGGATCCAAGAGACCCAGTACTTC
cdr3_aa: CATSDAGQGIQETQYF

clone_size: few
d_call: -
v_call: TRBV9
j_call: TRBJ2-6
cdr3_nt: TGTGCCAGCAGCGTAGAAAGCTCTGGGGCCAACGTCCTGACTTTC
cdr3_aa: CASSVESSGANVLTF

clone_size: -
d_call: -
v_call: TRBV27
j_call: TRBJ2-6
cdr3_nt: TGTGCCAGCAGTTCGCTCGGGGACCCCTCTGGGGCCAACGTCCTGACTTTC
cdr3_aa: CASSSLGDPSGANVLTF

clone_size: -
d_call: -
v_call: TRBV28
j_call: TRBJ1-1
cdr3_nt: TGTGCCAGCAGTTCCCCCCACGGGACATTCACTGAAGCTTTCTTT
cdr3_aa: CASSSPHGTFTEAFF

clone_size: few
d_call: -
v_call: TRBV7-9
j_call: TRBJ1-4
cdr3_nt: TGTGCCAGCAGCCTCTCTGGGGGTCTTAAACTGTTTTTT
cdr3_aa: CASSLSGGLKLFF

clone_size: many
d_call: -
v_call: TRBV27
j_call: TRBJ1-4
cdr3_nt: TGTGCCAGCAGTCTCTATGGTCGGGTTGAAAAACTGTTTTTT
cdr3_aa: CASSLYGRVEKLFF